The subject of this entry is one T cell receptor (beta chain). This record comes from a study of radiotherapy plus CTLA-4 blockade in lung cancer. Turning to the study itself: Objective responses were documented in around 19% of patients, with disease control in roughly 33%.

Germline trimming cut 5 bases from V and 1 base from J; bases unmatched to any gene: 8. CDR1 SGHAT and CDR2 FQNNGV come from the germline V gene. CDR3 length equals 16 residues. The study gave focal radiation plus ipilimumab CTLA-4 blockade to patients with chemo-refractory metastatic non-small-cell lung cancer. Libraries were prepared by immunoSEQ multiplex PCR; TCRdb keeps only in-frame clonotypes and omits some of them. The sample carries tens of thousands of clones, around 77% recorded once. The chain uses TRBV11-2 and TRBJ1-1; 9 bases are shared with TRBD1. The origin of this receptor is a human donor with non-small cell lung cancer who had stable disease on radiotherapy plus ipilimumab. This sample comprised peripheral blood, obtained from a patient treated with radiotherapy plus ipilimumab. The CDR3 nucleotides read TGTGCCAGCAGCATAGGGACAGGGAGCTGGAACACTGAAGCTTTCTTT. This codes for CASSIGTGSWNTEAFF.